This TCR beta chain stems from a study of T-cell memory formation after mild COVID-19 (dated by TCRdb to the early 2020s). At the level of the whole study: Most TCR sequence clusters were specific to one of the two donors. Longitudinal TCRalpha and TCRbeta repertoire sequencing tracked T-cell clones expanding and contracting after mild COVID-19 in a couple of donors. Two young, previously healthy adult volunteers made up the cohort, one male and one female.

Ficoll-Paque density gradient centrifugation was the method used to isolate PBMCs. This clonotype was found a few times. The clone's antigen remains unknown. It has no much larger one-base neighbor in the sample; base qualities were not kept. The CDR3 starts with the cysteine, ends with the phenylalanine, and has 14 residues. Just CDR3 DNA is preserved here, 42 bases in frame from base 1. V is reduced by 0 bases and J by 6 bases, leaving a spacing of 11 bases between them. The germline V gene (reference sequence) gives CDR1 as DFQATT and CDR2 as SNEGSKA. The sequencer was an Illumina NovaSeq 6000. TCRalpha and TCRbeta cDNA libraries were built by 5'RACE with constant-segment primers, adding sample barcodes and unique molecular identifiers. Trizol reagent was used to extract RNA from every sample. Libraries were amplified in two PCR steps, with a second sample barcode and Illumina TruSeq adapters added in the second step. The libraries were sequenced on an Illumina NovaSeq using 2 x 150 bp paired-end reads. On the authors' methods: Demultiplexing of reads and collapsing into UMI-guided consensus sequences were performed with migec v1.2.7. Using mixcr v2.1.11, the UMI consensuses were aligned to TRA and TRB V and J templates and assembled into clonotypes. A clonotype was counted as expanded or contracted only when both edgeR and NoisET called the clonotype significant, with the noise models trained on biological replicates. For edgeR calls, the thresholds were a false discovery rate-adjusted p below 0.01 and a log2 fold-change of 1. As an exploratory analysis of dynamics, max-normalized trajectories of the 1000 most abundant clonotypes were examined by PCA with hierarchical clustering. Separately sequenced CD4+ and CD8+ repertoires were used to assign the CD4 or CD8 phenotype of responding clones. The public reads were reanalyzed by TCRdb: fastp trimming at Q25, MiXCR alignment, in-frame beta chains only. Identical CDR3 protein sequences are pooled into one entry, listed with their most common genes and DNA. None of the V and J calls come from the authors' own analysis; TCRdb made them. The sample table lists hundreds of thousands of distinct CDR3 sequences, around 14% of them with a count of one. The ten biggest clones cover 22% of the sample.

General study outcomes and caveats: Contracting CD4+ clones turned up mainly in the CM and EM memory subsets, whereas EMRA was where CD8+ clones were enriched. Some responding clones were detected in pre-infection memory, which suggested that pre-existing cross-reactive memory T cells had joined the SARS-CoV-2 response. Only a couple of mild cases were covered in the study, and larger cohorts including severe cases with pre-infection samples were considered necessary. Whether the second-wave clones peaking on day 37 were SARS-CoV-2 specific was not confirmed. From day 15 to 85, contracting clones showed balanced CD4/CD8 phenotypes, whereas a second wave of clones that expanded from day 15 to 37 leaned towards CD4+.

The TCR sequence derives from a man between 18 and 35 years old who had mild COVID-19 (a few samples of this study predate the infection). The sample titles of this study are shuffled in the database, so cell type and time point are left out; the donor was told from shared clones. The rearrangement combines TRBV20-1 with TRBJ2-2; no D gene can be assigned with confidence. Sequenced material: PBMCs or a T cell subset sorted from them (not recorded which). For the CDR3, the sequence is CSAREFGMAGELFF. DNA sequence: TGCAGTGCTAGAGAGTTTGGGATGGCCGGGGAGCTGTTTTTT.